This T cell receptor (beta chain) is drawn from a study of cytomegalovirus exposure and HLA in healthy donors. Regarding the study as a whole: Earlier analysis looked at TCR beta V segments, and most were productive about 87% or about 30% of the time. The study labeled 150 or so TCR beta chains cytomegalovirus-associated. Sequencing depth across donors, presence/absence analyses assumed, was roughly uniform.

Both 60 Vbeta primers and 13 Jbeta primers went into the PCR. Some clones are missing from TCRdb's copy, which holds only in-frame ones; the method was immunoSEQ multiplex PCR. The sample has about 170,000 clones; about 59% are singletons. This clone was picked up a small number of times. Its matching antigen is unknown. The sequencing input was PBMCs. The clonotype was recovered from a man between 40 and 49 years old in good health and CMV-seronegative.

The chain's CDR3 is CASSRPDRGNSPLHF. CDR3 nucleotide sequence: TGTGCCAGCAGCCGTCCCGACAGGGGAAATTCACCCCTCCACTTT. The V gene is TRBV7-9, the J gene TRBJ1-6; 8 bases align to TRBD1. Germline loops: CDR1 SEHNR, CDR2 FQNEAQ (reference sequence). CDR3 length: 15 residues. V shed 5 bases, J shed 7 bases, and the junction held 7 bases outside the gene matches.